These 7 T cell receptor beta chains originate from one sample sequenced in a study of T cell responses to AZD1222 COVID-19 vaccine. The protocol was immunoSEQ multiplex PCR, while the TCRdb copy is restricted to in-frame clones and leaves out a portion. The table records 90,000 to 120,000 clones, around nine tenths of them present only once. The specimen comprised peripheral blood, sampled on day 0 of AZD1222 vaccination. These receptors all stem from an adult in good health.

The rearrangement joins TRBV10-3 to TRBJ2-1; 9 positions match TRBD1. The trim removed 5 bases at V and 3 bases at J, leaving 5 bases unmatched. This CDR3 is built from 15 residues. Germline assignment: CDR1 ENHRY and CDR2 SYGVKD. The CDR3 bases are TGTGCCATCAGTACGACAGGGGGATACTACAATGAGCAGTTCTTC. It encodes CAISTTGGYYNEQFF.

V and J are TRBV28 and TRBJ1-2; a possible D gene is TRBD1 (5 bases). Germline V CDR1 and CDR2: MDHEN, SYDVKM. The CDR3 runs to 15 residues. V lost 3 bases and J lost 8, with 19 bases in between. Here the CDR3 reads CASSFGGGMESGYTF. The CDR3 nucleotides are TGTGCCAGCAGTTTTGGCGGGGGTATGGAGTCCGGCTACACCTTC.

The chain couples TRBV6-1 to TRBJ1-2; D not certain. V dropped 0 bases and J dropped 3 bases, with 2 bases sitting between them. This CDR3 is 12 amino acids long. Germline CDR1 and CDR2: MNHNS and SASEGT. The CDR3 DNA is TGTGCCAGCAGTGAAGCTGACTATGGCTACACCTTC. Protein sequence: CASSEADYGYTF.

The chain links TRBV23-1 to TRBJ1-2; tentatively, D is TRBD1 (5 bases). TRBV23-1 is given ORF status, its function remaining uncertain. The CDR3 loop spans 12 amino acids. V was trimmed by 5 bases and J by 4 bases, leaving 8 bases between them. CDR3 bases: TGCGCCAGCAGTGGTAGGGGCTATGGCTACACCTTC. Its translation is CASSGRGYGYTF.

The CDR3 here is CASSYRGRGSTGELFF. The DNA of the CDR3 is TGTGCCAGCAGTTACCGTGGCAGGGGGTCCACCGGGGAGCTGTTTTTT. The gene calls are TRBV6-5 and TRBJ2-2; 7 nucleotides match TRBD1. Germline trimming cut 2 bases from V and 4 bases from J; bases unmatched to any gene: 7. The CDR3 contains 16 residues. Germline values: CDR1 MNHEY, CDR2 SVGAGI.

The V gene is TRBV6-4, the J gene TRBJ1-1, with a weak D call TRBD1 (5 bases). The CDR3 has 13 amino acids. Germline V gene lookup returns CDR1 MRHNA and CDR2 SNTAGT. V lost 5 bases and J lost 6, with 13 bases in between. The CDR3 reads CASSRVRGAEAFF. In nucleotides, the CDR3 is TGTGCCAGCAGTCGAGTTAGGGGTGCTGAAGCTTTCTTT.

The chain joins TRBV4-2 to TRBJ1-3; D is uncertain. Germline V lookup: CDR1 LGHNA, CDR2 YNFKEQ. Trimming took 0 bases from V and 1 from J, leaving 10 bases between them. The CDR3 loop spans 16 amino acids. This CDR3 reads CASSQDRVSSGNTIYF. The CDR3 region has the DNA TGTGCCAGCAGCCAAGATCGGGTCTCTTCTGGAAACACCATATATTTT.